Listed below are T cell receptor beta chains from one sample, sequenced in a study of brain T cells in children with intractable seizures. Repertoires were generated with immunoSEQ multiplex PCR, while TCRdb's copy carries only in-frame clones and drops some. The sample has 50,000 to 80,000 clones; roughly 95% are singletons. The material was peripheral blood, obtained at surgery. These receptors were taken from a boy under two years old with focal cortical dysplasia and intractable seizures. The CDR3 runs from the conserved cysteine through the conserved F or W. D genes are given only for firm matches. Clone size appears in some rows only: once, few, many, or a class for an expanded clone.

d_call clone_size j_call v_call cdr3_aa cdr3_nt
. once TRBJ1-4 TRBV6-2/TRBV6-3 CASSYPSNEKLFF TGTGCCAGCAGTTACCCCAGCAATGAAAAACTGTTTTTT
. . TRBJ2-7 TRBV7-8 CASSPGRVSLDEQYF TGTGCCAGCAGCCCTGGGCGTGTGTCTTTGGACGAGCAGTACTTC
. . TRBJ2-7 TRBV11-2 CASSWAGRPYEQYF TGTGCCAGCAGCTGGGCGGGGCGGCCCTACGAGCAGTACTTC
TRBD2 . TRBJ2-3 TRBV6-4 CASSRLAGGFDTQYF TGTGCCAGCAGTAGACTAGCGGGAGGGTTCGATACGCAGTATTTT
. . TRBJ2-4 TRBV27 CASSPLGGNIQYF TGTGCCAGCAGTCCCTTGGGAGGAAACATTCAGTACTTC
. . TRBJ2-1 TRBV19 CASSILTVNEQFF TGTGCCAGTAGTATATTGACAGTCAATGAGCAGTTCTTC
. . TRBJ1-5 TRBV19 CASTPIQGQKNQPQHF TGTGCCAGTACCCCGATACAGGGACAAAAGAATCAGCCCCAGCATTTT
. . TRBJ1-1 TRBV10-3 CAISGGGGAFF TGTGCCATCAGTGGAGGGGGTGGGGCTTTCTTT
. . TRBJ2-2 TRBV21-1 CASSKVFGSGELFF TGTGCCAGCAGCAAAGTTTTCGGTTCCGGGGAGCTGTTTTTT
. . TRBJ1-1 TRBV5-5 CASSLQSGPNTEAFF TGTGCCAGCAGCTTGCAATCTGGACCGAACACTGAAGCTTTCTTT
. . TRBJ2-2 TRBV4-1 CASSQLGTGELFF TGCGCCAGCAGCCAACTAGGTACCGGGGAGCTGTTTTTT
. . TRBJ1-3 TRBV19 CASSIPRSGNTIYF TGTGCCAGTAGTATACCCCGCTCTGGAAACACCATATATTTT
. . TRBJ2-2 TRBV5-1 CASSGTVAGELFF TGCGCCAGCAGCGGGACCGTTGCCGGGGAGCTGTTTTTT
. . TRBJ1-4 TRBV20-1 CSARSREKLFF TGCAGTGCTAGGTCCAGGGAGAAACTGTTTTTT
. . TRBJ2-7 TRBV19 CASSNRYEQYF TGTGCCAGTTCTAACCGCTACGAGCAGTACTTC
TRBD2 . TRBJ2-2 TRBV28 CASNEREGSSGELFF TGTGCCAGCAACGAGCGGGAGGGCAGCAGCGGGGAGCTGTTTTTT
. . TRBJ1-5 TRBV5-5 CASSRNDRSGRYSNQPQHF TGTGCCAGCAGCAGAAACGATAGGTCGGGCAGATATAGCAATCAGCCCCAGCATTTT
TRBD2 . TRBJ2-1 TRBV4-2 CASSQDVWASGGSSYNEQFF TGTGCCAGCAGCCAAGATGTGTGGGCCAGCGGGGGGAGCTCCTACAATGAGCAGTTCTTC
. . TRBJ2-5 TRBV19 CASSISGDGTQYF TGTGCCAGTAGTATATCAGGGGATGGGACCCAGTACTTC
. . TRBJ2-5 TRBV4-3 CASSQADTQETQYF TGCGCCAGCAGCCAAGCCGACACCCAAGAGACCCAGTACTTC
. . TRBJ1-1 TRBV29-1 CSVVLNTAEAFF TGCAGCGTTGTCCTCAACACTGCTGAAGCTTTCTTT
. . TRBJ2-3 TRBV28 CASKRYSDTQYF TGTGCCAGCAAGAGGTACTCAGATACGCAGTATTTT
. . TRBJ2-5 TRBV19 CASSIDSSQETQYF TGTGCCAGTAGTATCGACAGTTCACAAGAGACCCAGTACTTC
TRBD2 . TRBJ2-7 TRBV27 CASSSPLAGGKYEQYF TGTGCCAGCAGTTCGCCCTTAGCGGGAGGGAAATACGAGCAGTACTTC
. . TRBJ2-1 TRBV5-4 CASSPPNRDDRVAQFF TGTGCCAGCAGCCCCCCGAACCGGGACGACCGGGTCGCGCAGTTCTTC
TRBD2 . TRBJ2-5 TRBV7-2 CASSLATSFEETQYF TGTGCCAGCAGCTTAGCGACTAGCTTTGAGGAGACCCAGTACTTC
TRBD1 . TRBJ1-6 TRBV5-1 CASSSRQGDSPLHF TGCGCCAGCAGCTCCCGGCAGGGGGATTCACCCCTCCACTTT
TRBD1 . TRBJ1-2 TRBV11-2 CASSLSGTANYGYTF TGTGCCAGCAGCTTATCCGGGACAGCTAACTATGGCTACACCTTC
. . TRBJ1-2 TRBV18 CASSPGGRIYGYTF TGTGCCAGCTCACCGGGGGGTAGGATCTATGGCTACACCTTC
. . TRBJ2-7 TRBV27 CAPPKHETTYEQYF TGTGCCCCCCCCAAACACGAAACTACCTACGAGCAGTACTTC
. few TRBJ1-5 TRBV5-8 CASRVLGGQPQHF TGTGCCAGCAGGGTCCTGGGCGGGCAGCCCCAGCATTTT
. . TRBJ2-2 TRBV9 CASSAQLDPGTGELFF TGTGCCAGCAGCGCCCAGTTAGACCCAGGCACCGGGGAGCTGTTTTTT
TRBD2 . TRBJ2-3 TRBV6-2/TRBV6-3 CASSYIDSGLARDGTQYF TGTGCCAGCAGTTACATAGATTCCGGACTAGCGAGAGACGGTACGCAGTATTTT
. . TRBJ2-3 TRBV24-1 CATSRGPDTQYF TGTGCCACCAGTCGGGGCCCAGATACGCAGTATTTT
. . TRBJ2-7 TRBV10-3 CAHRPGRDSYEQYF TGTGCCCACCGTCCCGGGAGAGACTCCTACGAGCAGTACTTC